The clone carrying this T cell receptor beta chain appeared a single time. What it binds is not known. The data derive from a study of T cell clonotyping in hematopoietic cell transplantation. Assay: immunoSEQ multiplex PCR; the TCRdb copy retains only in-frame clones and omits some. This sample has 11,000 to 15,000 clones; less than 70% occur once, and the top ten carry around a tenth. Study-wide results and limits: CD4 and CD8 repertoire contributions could not be separated without sorting. Higher Inverse Simpson Index values in graft donor and pretransplant recipient predicted broader posttransplant TCR diversity.

Germline V lookup: CDR1 MNHNY, CDR2 SVGAGI (reference sequence). The CDR3 runs to 13 residues. Trimming cost V 6 bases and J 8 bases, with 16 bases left between them. The TCR originated in a human donor who either received an allogeneic hematopoietic cell transplant for a myeloid malignancy or was a related donor (not recorded which). Some clones in this sample may be carry-over from other donors' samples. The material sequenced was PBMCs. The chain joins TRBV6-6 to TRBJ1-2, with D possibly being TRBD1 (5 bases). This CDR3 is CASSPDRPLGYTF. CDR3 nucleotides: TGTGCCAGCAGCCCCGACAGACCCCTGGGCTACACCTTC.